This T cell receptor beta chain was recorded in a study of identical twins. Points from the study as a whole: Recombination models fit unrelated individuals' TCR alpha sharing but underestimated twins'. Carriage of fewer insertions was seen in abundant cord blood beta clonotypes, whereas memory repertoires showed none.

Each donor was a healthy Caucasian. J was trimmed by 0 bases and V by 6 bases; bases with no gene match: 8. CDR3 size: 18 residues. TCRdb called the 5' RACE reads again in MiXCR, with one record for every CDR3 protein. The repertoire holds about 240,000 distinct CDR3 sequences, with 10% as singletons. This clonotype was observed a handful of times. Its antigen is not known. This sequence joins TRBV12-3 or TRBV12-4 and TRBJ2-2, with TRBD1 identical over 12 bases. The specimen sequenced was memory T cells sorted from blood. This clonotype was sampled from a man aged 45-65 years in good health. The CDR3 DNA sequence: TGTGCCAGCAGCTACCCCGGGACAGGGGGCCCGAACACCGGGGAGCTGTTTTTT. As protein: CASSYPGTGGPNTGELFF.